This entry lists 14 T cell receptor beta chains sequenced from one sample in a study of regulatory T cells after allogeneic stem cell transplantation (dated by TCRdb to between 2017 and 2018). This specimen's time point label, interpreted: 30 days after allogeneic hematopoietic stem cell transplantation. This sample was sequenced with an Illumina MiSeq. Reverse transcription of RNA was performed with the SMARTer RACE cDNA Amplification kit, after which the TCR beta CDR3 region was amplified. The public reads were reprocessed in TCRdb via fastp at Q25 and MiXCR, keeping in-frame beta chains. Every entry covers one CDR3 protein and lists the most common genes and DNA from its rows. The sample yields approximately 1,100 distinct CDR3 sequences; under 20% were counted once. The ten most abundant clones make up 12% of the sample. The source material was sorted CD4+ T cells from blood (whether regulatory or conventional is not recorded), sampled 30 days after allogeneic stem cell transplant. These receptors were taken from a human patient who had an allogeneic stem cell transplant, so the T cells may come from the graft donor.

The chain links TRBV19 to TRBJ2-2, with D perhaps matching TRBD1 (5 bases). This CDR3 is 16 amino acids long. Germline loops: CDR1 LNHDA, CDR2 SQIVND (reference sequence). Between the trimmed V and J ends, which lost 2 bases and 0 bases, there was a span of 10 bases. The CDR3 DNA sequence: TGTGCCAGTAGTATATCGCAGGGCGCGAACACCGGGGAGCTGTTTTTT. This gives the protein CASSISQGANTGELFF.

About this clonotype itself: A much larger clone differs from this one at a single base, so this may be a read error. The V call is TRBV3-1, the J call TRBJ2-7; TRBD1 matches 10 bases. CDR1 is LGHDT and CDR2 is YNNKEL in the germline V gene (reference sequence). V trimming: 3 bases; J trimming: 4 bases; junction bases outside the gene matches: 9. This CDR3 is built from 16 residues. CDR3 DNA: TGTGCCAGCAGCCATCCTTCCGGGACAGGGGAGTACGAGCAGTACTTC. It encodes CASSHPSGTGEYEQYF.

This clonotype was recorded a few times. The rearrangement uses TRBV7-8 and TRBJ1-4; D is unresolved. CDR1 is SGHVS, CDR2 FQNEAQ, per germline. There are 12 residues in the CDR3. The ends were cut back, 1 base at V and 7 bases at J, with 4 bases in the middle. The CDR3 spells CASSLGGEKLFF. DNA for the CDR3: TGTGCCAGCAGCTTAGGAGGTGAAAAACTGTTTTTT.

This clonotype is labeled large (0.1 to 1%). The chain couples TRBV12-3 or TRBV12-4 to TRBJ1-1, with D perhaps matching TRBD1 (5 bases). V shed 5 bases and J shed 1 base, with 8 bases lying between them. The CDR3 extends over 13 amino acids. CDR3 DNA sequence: TGTGCCAGCAGTACGACAGAGAACACTGAAGCTTTCTTT. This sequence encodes CASSTTENTEAFF.

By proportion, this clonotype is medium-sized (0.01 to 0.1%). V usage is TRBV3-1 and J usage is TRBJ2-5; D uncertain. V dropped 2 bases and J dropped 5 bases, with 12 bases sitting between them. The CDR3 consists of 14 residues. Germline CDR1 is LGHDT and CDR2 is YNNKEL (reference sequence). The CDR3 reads CASSQFPLGETQYF. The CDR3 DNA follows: TGTGCCAGCAGCCAATTTCCCCTCGGGGAGACCCAGTACTTC.

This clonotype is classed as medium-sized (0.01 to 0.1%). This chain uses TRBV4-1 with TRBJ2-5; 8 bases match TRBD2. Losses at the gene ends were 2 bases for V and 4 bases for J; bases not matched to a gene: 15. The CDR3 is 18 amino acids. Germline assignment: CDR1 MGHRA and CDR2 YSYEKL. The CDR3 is CASSQWLASGSLGETQYF. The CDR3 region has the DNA TGCGCCAGCAGCCAATGGTTGGCGAGCGGGAGTTTAGGAGAGACCCAGTACTTC.

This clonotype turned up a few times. CDR3 DNA sequence: TGCGCCAGCAGTTCGGAGGGGGCAAGCACAGATACGCAGTATTTT. Amino acid sequence: CASSSEGASTDTQYF. V usage is TRBV5-1 and J usage is TRBJ2-3; perhaps TRBD1 as D (7 bases). The CDR3 sequence is 15 residues long. From germline, CDR1 is SGHRS and CDR2 YFSETQ. V was cut by 5 bases and J by 0 bases, with 13 bases left in between.

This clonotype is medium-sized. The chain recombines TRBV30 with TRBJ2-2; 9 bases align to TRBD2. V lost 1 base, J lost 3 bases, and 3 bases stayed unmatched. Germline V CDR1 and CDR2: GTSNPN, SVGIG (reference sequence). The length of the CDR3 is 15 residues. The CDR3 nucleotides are TGTGCCTGGAGTGGCGGGAGGGCCGACACCGGGGAGCTGTTTTTT. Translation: CAWSGGRADTGELFF.

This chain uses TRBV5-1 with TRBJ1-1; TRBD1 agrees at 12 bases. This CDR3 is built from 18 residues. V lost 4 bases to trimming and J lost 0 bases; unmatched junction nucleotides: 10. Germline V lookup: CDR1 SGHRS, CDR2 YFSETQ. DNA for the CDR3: TGCGCCAGCAGCCAAGGGGGGACAGGGGGCTTCGTGAACACTGAAGCTTTCTTT. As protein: CASSQGGTGGFVNTEAFF.

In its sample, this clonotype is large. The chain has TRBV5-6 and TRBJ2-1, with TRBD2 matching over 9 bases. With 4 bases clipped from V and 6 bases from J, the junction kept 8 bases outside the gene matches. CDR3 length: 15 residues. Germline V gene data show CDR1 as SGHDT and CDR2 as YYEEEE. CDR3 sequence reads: CASSKKGLARNEQFF. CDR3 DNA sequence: TGTGCCAGCAGCAAAAAGGGACTAGCACGCAATGAGCAGTTCTTC. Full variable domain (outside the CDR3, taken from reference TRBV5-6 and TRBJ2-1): DAGVTQSPTHLIKTRGQQVTLRCSPKSGHDTVSWYQQALGQGPQFIFQYYEEEERQRGNFPDRFSGHQFPNYSSELNVNALLLGDSALYLCASSKKGLARNEQFFGPGTRLTVL.

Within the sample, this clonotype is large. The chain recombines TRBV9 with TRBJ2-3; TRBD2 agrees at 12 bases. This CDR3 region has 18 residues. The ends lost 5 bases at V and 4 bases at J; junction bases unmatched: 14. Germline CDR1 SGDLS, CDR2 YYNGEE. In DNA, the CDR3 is TGTGCCAGCAGTCGAACTAGCGGGAGGTCCCGAGCCCCAGATACGCAGTATTTT. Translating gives CASSRTSGRSRAPDTQYF.

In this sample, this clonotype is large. The DNA for the CDR3 is TGTGCCTGGTCTAGCGGGGGGGCCTACAATGAGCAGTTCTTC. Residues: CAWSSGGAYNEQFF. The chain links TRBV30 to TRBJ2-1; TRBD2 agrees at 12 bases. Germline assignment: CDR1 GTSNPN and CDR2 SVGIG (reference sequence). Trimming at V came to 5 bases and at J to 2 bases, leaving 1 base not matched to a gene. This CDR3 is built from 14 residues.

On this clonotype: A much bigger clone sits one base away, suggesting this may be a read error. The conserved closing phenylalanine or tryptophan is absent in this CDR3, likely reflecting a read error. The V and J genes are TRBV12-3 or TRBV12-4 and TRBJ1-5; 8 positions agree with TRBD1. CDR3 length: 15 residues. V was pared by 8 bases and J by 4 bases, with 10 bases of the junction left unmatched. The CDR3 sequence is CASLLGTGQNQPQHS. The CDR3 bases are TGTGCCAGCCTTTTGGGGACAGGCCAAAATCAGCCCCAGCATTCT.

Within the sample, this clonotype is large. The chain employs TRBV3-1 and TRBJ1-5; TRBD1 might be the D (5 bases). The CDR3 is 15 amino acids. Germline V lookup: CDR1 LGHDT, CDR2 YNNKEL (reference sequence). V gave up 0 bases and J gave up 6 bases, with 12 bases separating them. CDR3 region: CASSQDSRVSQPQHF. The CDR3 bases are TGTGCCAGCAGCCAAGATAGCAGGGTTAGTCAGCCCCAGCATTTT.